Following are 15 T cell receptor beta chains from one sample sequenced in a study of post-analysis software for immune sequencing data. Study-level results: In patients, TRBV5-6, TRBV5-1 and TRBV20-1 belonged to five TRBV segments found more frequently than in controls.

Unique molecular identifiers were carried by the TCR beta cDNA libraries. TCRdb ran MiXCR on the PCR reads and lists one entry per CDR3 protein. The top ten hold about 3.4% of the sample, which has under 200,000 distinct CDR3 sequences, roughly 28% seen once. These receptors have no identified antigens. Sequenced sample: blood. The source of these receptors is a girl aged 2-17 years with multiple sclerosis.

Comments on this clonotype: A single base separates this from a much larger clone, so it may be a read error. V usage is TRBV5-1 and J usage is TRBJ2-5, with D hard to call. Germline-derived CDR1 and CDR2 are SGHRS and YFSETQ. V was cut by 2 bases and J by 11 bases, with 10 bases left in between. The CDR3 consists of 11 residues. The CDR3 coding sequence is TGCGCCAGCAGCTTCAACGACAAGCAGTACTTC. Its translation: CASSFNDKQYF.

This rearrangement joins TRBV7-9 to TRBJ2-3; TRBD2 agrees at 9 bases. V dropped 5 bases and J dropped 2; count of bases not matched to a gene: 5. The germline V gene encodes CDR1 SEHNR and CDR2 FQNEAQ (reference sequence). The CDR3 length is 15 residues. The CDR3 nucleotides read TGTGCCAGCAGCCGAGCGGGGGGCGACACAGATACGCAGTATTTT. It yields the protein CASSRAGGDTDTQYF.

In its sample, this clonotype was seen many times. The chain has TRBV29-1 and TRBJ1-1; 10 bases line up with TRBD1. The CDR3 loop spans 14 amino acids. Per the germline V gene, CDR1 is SQVTM and CDR2 is ANQGSEA. V shed 1 base, J shed 4 bases, and the junction held 3 bases outside the gene matches. The CDR3 sequence: CSVEGGTGVTEAFF. CDR3 coding DNA: TGCAGCGTTGAAGGGGGGACAGGGGTCACTGAAGCTTTCTTT. Combining the CDR3 with reference TRBV29-1 and TRBJ1-1 gives the whole variable domain SAVISQKPSRDICQRGTSLTIQCQVDSQVTMMFWYRQQPGQSLTLIATANQGSEATYESGFVIDKFPISRPNLTFSTLTVSNMSPEDSSIYLCSVEGGTGVTEAFFGQGTRLTVV.

Ten or more counts support this clonotype. The chain combines TRBV9 with TRBJ2-5, with TRBD2 as a possible D gene (5 bases). CDR1 is SGDLS and CDR2 is YYNGEE in the germline V gene. The CDR3 runs to 15 residues. Deletions cut 0 bases from V and 1 base from J, with 10 bases between. The CDR3: CASSVDGNLQETQYF. The CDR3 nucleotides are TGTGCCAGCAGCGTAGACGGGAACCTCCAAGAGACCCAGTACTTC.

The chain employs TRBV3-1 and TRBJ1-1, with TRBD1 identical over 7 bases. The germline V gene encodes CDR1 LGHDT and CDR2 YNNKEL (reference sequence). The CDR3 contains 14 residues. The V and J ends lost 3 bases and 4 bases, in that order; junction bases with no gene match: 5. The CDR3 region is CASSQADRATEAFF. CDR3 coding DNA: TGTGCCAGCAGCCAGGCTGACAGGGCCACTGAAGCTTTCTTT.

At least ten counts were recorded for this clonotype. This sequence joins TRBV7-2 and TRBJ2-3; 7 bases agree with TRBD2. Germline lookup yields CDR1 SGHTA and CDR2 FQGNSA. The CDR3 is made up of 16 amino acids. The V gene end was trimmed by 0 bases and the J gene end by 0 bases; junction bases not matched to a gene: 3. CDR3 in DNA: TGTGCCAGCAGCTTAGCGCGGGGGACTAGCACAGATACGCAGTATTTT. It yields the protein CASSLARGTSTDTQYF.

The sample holds many counts of this clonotype. The CDR3 loop is CSAIGLSYEQYF. Here the CDR3 DNA reads TGCAGTGCTATTGGACTTAGCTACGAGCAGTACTTC. V is TRBV20-1 and J is TRBJ2-7, with D maybe TRBD2 (5 bases). The CDR3 consists of 12 residues. Germline CDR1 is DFQATT and CDR2 is SNEGSKA (reference sequence). The V end lost 4 bases, the J end lost 3 bases, and 10 bases lay between the germline ends.

This clonotype was picked up a small number of times. The V call is TRBV30, the J call TRBJ2-1; D remains unclear. This CDR3 spans 15 amino acids. V was shortened by 1 base and J by 0 bases, with 10 bases between the two germline ends. Germline CDR1 GTSNPN, CDR2 SVGIG (reference sequence). CDR3 amino acids: CAWSGSGSSYNEQFF. CDR3 nucleotides: TGTGCCTGGAGTGGATCCGGAAGCTCCTACAATGAGCAGTTCTTC.

A word on this clonotype: Germline and junction disagree at one end, which may indicate a read error. J is TRBJ2-1 and V is TRBV4-3; D gene unclear. Germline V gene data show CDR1 as LGHNA and CDR2 as YSLEER. CDR3 length equals 15 residues. The CDR3 loop reads CASSQADLGINVQFF. In DNA form, the CDR3 reads TGCGCCAGCAGCCAAGCAGATTTGGGGATCAATGTGCAGTTCTTC.

This chain joins TRBV12-3 or TRBV12-4 and TRBJ2-7; 11 positions match TRBD2. This CDR3 has 16 amino acids. Unmatched junction bases numbered 11, after V lost 4 bases and J lost 6 bases. The CDR3 here is CASSSPNSGRAGEQYF. The DNA for the CDR3 is TGTGCCAGCAGTTCCCCGAATAGCGGGAGGGCTGGCGAGCAGTACTTC.

This clonotype appeared a few times. This chain uses TRBV18 with TRBJ2-2; D is unclear. Germline-derived CDR1 and CDR2 are KGHSH and LQKENI. The V gene lost 2 bases and the J gene lost 2 bases, with 0 bases spanning the gap. The CDR3 has 12 residues. The CDR3 is CASSPNTGELFF. The CDR3 DNA follows: TGTGCCAGCTCACCAAACACCGGGGAGCTGTTTTTT.

V and J are TRBV28 and TRBJ2-7; D unclear. The germline V gene has CDR1 MDHEN and CDR2 SYDVKM. Trimming took 5 bases from V and 5 from J, leaving 10 bases between them. This CDR3 is 12 amino acids long. CDR3 sequence: CASSPWKDEQYF. In DNA form, the CDR3 reads TGTGCCAGCAGTCCGTGGAAGGACGAGCAGTACTTC.

V is TRBV12-3 or TRBV12-4 and J is TRBJ2-7; 9 bases agree with TRBD1. The CDR3 extends over 14 amino acids. V gave up 6 bases and J gave up 3 bases; unmatched junction bases: 6. The CDR3 region has the DNA TGTGCCAGCAGGGCGGGACAGGGACGCTACGAGCAGTACTTC. This gives the protein CASRAGQGRYEQYF.

This clonotype occurred once. The V gene is TRBV29-1, the J gene TRBJ2-7, with a weak D call TRBD1 (5 bases). The V end was cut by 0 bases, the J end by 2 bases, with 8 bases between. Looked up from germline, CDR1 is SQVTM and CDR2 is ANQGSEA. CDR3 size: 13 residues. The DNA for the CDR3 is TGCAGCGTTGAAGACAGACAGACCTACGAGCAGTACTTC. This gives the protein CSVEDRQTYEQYF.

This clonotype was seen more than once but under ten times. The rearrangement uses TRBV5-1 and TRBJ2-2; weak D call: TRBD1 (5 bases). The germline gives CDR1 SGHRS, CDR2 YFSETQ. The CDR3 loop spans 16 amino acids. Trimming took off 4 bases at V and 1 base at J, with 14 bases between the two ends. As DNA, the CDR3 is TGCGCCAGCAGCCCGACAGCGATGGGGAACACCGGGGAGCTGTTTTTT. It translates to CASSPTAMGNTGELFF. The entire variable domain, with the rest obtained from reference TRBV5-1 and TRBJ2-2, is as follows: KAGVTQTPRYLIKTRGQQVTLSCSPISGHRSVSWYQQTPGQGLQFLFEYFSETQRNKGNFPGRFSGRQFSNSRSEMNVSTLELGDSALYLCASSPTAMGNTGELFFGEGSRLTVL.